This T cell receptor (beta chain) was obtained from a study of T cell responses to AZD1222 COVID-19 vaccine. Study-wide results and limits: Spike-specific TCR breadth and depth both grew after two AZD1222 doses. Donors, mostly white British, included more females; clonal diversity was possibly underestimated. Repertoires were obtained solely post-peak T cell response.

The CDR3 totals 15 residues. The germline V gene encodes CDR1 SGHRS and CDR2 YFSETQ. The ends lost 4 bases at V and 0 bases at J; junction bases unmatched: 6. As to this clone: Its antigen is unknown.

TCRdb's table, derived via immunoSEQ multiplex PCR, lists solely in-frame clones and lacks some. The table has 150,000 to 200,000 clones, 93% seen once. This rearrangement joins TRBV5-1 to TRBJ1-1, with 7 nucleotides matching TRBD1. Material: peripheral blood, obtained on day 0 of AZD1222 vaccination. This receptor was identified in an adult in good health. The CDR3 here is CASSLRQGLNTEAFF. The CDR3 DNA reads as TGCGCCAGCAGCCTACGACAGGGATTGAACACTGAAGCTTTCTTT.